Sequencing of this T cell receptor beta chain was carried out in a study of T cells in Graves' hyperthyroidism and ophthalmopathy. Study-level background: Peripheral blood was secured at the point of initial diagnosis, before any treatment. Study-wide results and caveats: Blood samples included most of the expanded thyroid clonotypes exceeding 0.001. Using 13 V-J features, a model discriminated ophthalmopathy from stable hyperthyroidism.

RNA transcripts gave rise to amplified TCR beta CDR3 regions. TCR CDR3 regions were first amplified by RT-PCR with HTBI primers. In TCRdb, the multiplex PCR reads were re-called with MiXCR into one record per CDR3 protein. Of about 570,000 distinct CDR3 sequences detected, 14% appear once; the ten largest clones hold over 11%. This CDR3 comprises 13 residues. The germline gives CDR1 MDHEN, CDR2 SYDVKM. Trimming took 5 bases from V and 3 from J; bases not matched to a gene: 1. This clonotype was observed at least ten times. The antigen is not known. Graves' hyperthyroidism showing no ophthalmopathy progression within 18 months was considered stable.

The TCR was taken from a woman in her forties with Graves' hyperthyroidism. The chain carries TRBV28 and TRBJ2-3, with 8 bases lining up with TRBD1. Specimen: blood. The CDR3 DNA follows: TGTGCCAGCAGTCGGACAGGGACAGATACGCAGTATTTT. Amino acid sequence: CASSRTGTDTQYF.